This is a list of T cell receptor beta chains from one sample in a study of molecular identifiers for immune sequencing clone quantification. From the PCR reads, TCRdb called clonotypes with MiXCR, one entry per CDR3 protein. The sample shows roughly 93,000 distinct CDR3 sequences, around 25% of them seen only once. The specimen was naive CD8+ T cells from blood, with Jurkat cell RNA spiked in. The receptors were sampled from a human donor in good health. Some libraries in this study had Jurkat cell RNA spiked in. Both conserved end residues are part of each CDR3. D genes are given only for firm matches. Size is omitted from some rows. Given values are once, few, many or a class for expanded clones.

v_gene: TRBV12-3/TRBV12-4
j_gene: TRBJ1-1
d_gene: NA
abundance: few
CDR3aa: CASSSSGSPEAFF
CDR3nt: TGTGCCAGCAGTTCCAGTGGATCCCCTGAAGCTTTCTTT

v_gene: TRBV7-9
j_gene: TRBJ2-6
d_gene: NA
abundance: many
CDR3aa: CASSPPGGDVSGANVLTF
CDR3nt: TGTGCCAGCAGCCCACCCGGGGGAGATGTATCTGGGGCCAACGTCCTGACTTTC

v_gene: TRBV4-1
j_gene: TRBJ2-3
d_gene: NA
abundance: many
CDR3aa: CASSQPLRPDTQYF
CDR3nt: TGCGCCAGCAGCCAACCTTTACGCCCAGATACGCAGTATTTT

v_gene: TRBV4-2
j_gene: TRBJ2-7
d_gene: NA
abundance: many
CDR3aa: CASSQGGPTGQYF
CDR3nt: TGTGCCAGCAGCCAAGGGGGTCCTACAGGGCAGTACTTC

v_gene: TRBV19
j_gene: TRBJ2-2
d_gene: NA
abundance: NA
CDR3aa: CASTDGGPGELFF
CDR3nt: TGTGCCAGTACCGACGGGGGGCCCGGGGAGCTGTTTTTT

v_gene: TRBV12-3/TRBV12-4
j_gene: TRBJ1-4
d_gene: NA
abundance: many
CDR3aa: CASSAPGEKLFF
CDR3nt: TGTGCCAGCAGTGCCCCAGGTGAAAAACTGTTTTTT

v_gene: TRBV4-1
j_gene: TRBJ1-6
d_gene: TRBD1
abundance: many
CDR3aa: CASSQDRGSPLHF
CDR3nt: TGCGCCAGCAGCCAGGACAGGGGTTCACCCCTCCACTTT

v_gene: TRBV6-5
j_gene: TRBJ2-2
d_gene: NA
abundance: NA
CDR3aa: CASSSPRGARRSGELFF
CDR3nt: TGTGCCAGCAGTTCACCCAGGGGGGCTAGGAGGAGCGGGGAGCTGTTTTTT

v_gene: TRBV27
j_gene: TRBJ1-1
d_gene: TRBD1
abundance: NA
CDR3aa: CVTRTGETEAFF
CDR3nt: TGTGTCACCAGGACAGGGGAAACTGAAGCTTTCTTT

v_gene: TRBV7-9
j_gene: TRBJ2-7
d_gene: NA
abundance: few
CDR3aa: CASSSGTFYEQYF
CDR3nt: TGTGCCAGCAGCTCCGGGACATTTTACGAGCAGTACTTC

v_gene: TRBV7-9
j_gene: TRBJ2-1
d_gene: NA
abundance: few
CDR3aa: CASSLGIYNEQFF
CDR3nt: TGTGCCAGCAGCTTAGGGATTTACAATGAGCAGTTCTTC

v_gene: TRBV6-2/TRBV6-3
j_gene: TRBJ2-3
d_gene: NA
abundance: many
CDR3aa: CASRRGDNTDTQYF
CDR3nt: TGTGCCAGCAGGCGAGGGGACAATACAGATACGCAGTATTTT

v_gene: TRBV2
j_gene: TRBJ2-3
d_gene: NA
abundance: many
CDR3aa: CASSEGSLRRDTQYF
CDR3nt: TGTGCCAGCAGTGAAGGATCTCTCAGAAGGGATACGCAGTATTTT

v_gene: TRBV7-2
j_gene: TRBJ2-5
d_gene: NA
abundance: many
CDR3aa: CASSLGPAQYF
CDR3nt: TGTGCCAGCAGCTTAGGACCGGCCCAGTACTTC

v_gene: TRBV9
j_gene: TRBJ2-2
d_gene: NA
abundance: many
CDR3aa: CASSANTGELFF
CDR3nt: TGTGCCAGCAGCGCCAACACCGGGGAGCTGTTTTTT

v_gene: TRBV12-5
j_gene: TRBJ2-1
d_gene: NA
abundance: many
CDR3aa: CASALGPGYNEQFF
CDR3nt: TGTGCTAGTGCCTTAGGTCCGGGTTACAATGAGCAGTTCTTC

v_gene: TRBV5-4
j_gene: TRBJ2-3
d_gene: NA
abundance: few
CDR3aa: CASSGRGPDTQYF
CDR3nt: TGTGCCAGCAGCGGGAGGGGGCCAGATACGCAGTATTTT

v_gene: TRBV14
j_gene: TRBJ2-7
d_gene: TRBD1
abundance: many
CDR3aa: CASSQDDRVDLAEQYF
CDR3nt: TGTGCCAGCAGCCAAGATGACAGGGTTGACCTTGCCGAGCAGTACTTC

v_gene: TRBV29-1
j_gene: TRBJ2-7
d_gene: NA
abundance: many
CDR3aa: CSVEVNYEQYF
CDR3nt: TGCAGCGTTGAAGTGAACTACGAGCAGTACTTC

v_gene: TRBV19
j_gene: TRBJ1-5
d_gene: NA
abundance: many
CDR3aa: CASSMVGEGNQPQHF
CDR3nt: TGTGCCAGTAGTATGGTAGGGGAAGGCAATCAGCCCCAGCATTTT

v_gene: TRBV20-1
j_gene: TRBJ2-7
d_gene: NA
abundance: NA
CDR3aa: CSAGVRPIYEQYF
CDR3nt: TGCAGTGCTGGAGTGCGGCCGATCTACGAGCAGTACTTC

v_gene: TRBV4-3
j_gene: TRBJ2-7
d_gene: NA
abundance: many
CDR3aa: CASSQGATGPPYEQYF
CDR3nt: TGCGCCAGCAGCCAAGGTGCAACGGGGCCCCCCTACGAGCAGTACTTC

v_gene: TRBV30
j_gene: TRBJ2-1
d_gene: TRBD1
abundance: many
CDR3aa: CAWSVGQGGAYNEQFF
CDR3nt: TGTGCCTGGAGTGTCGGACAGGGGGGAGCCTACAATGAGCAGTTCTTC

v_gene: TRBV5-1
j_gene: TRBJ2-7
d_gene: NA
abundance: many
CDR3aa: CASSFEQGNEQYF
CDR3nt: TGCGCCAGCAGCTTTGAGCAGGGGAACGAGCAGTACTTC

v_gene: TRBV7-9
j_gene: TRBJ2-1
d_gene: NA
abundance: once
CDR3aa: CASSFPGLMGEKFF
CDR3nt: TGTGCCAGCAGCTTTCCGGGCCTCATGGGAGAGAAGTTCTTC

v_gene: TRBV20-1
j_gene: TRBJ1-1
d_gene: TRBD1
abundance: NA
CDR3aa: CSVRYRGNTEAFF
CDR3nt: TGCAGCGTCCGTTACAGGGGGAACACTGAAGCTTTCTTT

v_gene: TRBV20-1
j_gene: TRBJ1-1
d_gene: NA
abundance: NA
CDR3aa: CRPSQVLNTEAFF
CDR3nt: TGCAGGCCTTCACAGGTTCTGAACACTGAAGCTTTCTTT

v_gene: TRBV28
j_gene: TRBJ2-5
d_gene: TRBD2
abundance: many
CDR3aa: CASSQTSGVQETQYF
CDR3nt: TGTGCCAGCAGCCAGACTAGCGGAGTTCAAGAGACCCAGTACTTC

v_gene: TRBV5-1
j_gene: TRBJ2-1
d_gene: NA
abundance: few
CDR3aa: CASSLIGSYNEQFF
CDR3nt: TGCGCCAGCAGCTTGATCGGGTCTTACAATGAGCAGTTCTTC

v_gene: TRBV7-9
j_gene: TRBJ2-2
d_gene: TRBD1
abundance: many
CDR3aa: CASSPPRGQGNTGELFF
CDR3nt: TGTGCCAGCAGCCCCCCCAGGGGGCAGGGAAACACCGGGGAGCTGTTTTTT

v_gene: TRBV6-6
j_gene: TRBJ2-4
d_gene: TRBD1
abundance: many
CDR3aa: CASSIRDRGLDIQYF
CDR3nt: TGTGCCAGCAGTATCCGGGACAGGGGGTTGGACATTCAGTACTTC

v_gene: TRBV20-1
j_gene: TRBJ2-1
d_gene: TRBD2
abundance: few
CDR3aa: CSARLAGAYNEQFF
CDR3nt: TGCAGTGCGAGACTAGCGGGAGCATACAATGAGCAGTTCTTC

v_gene: TRBV19
j_gene: TRBJ2-2
d_gene: NA
abundance: NA
CDR3aa: CASRYELSYGELFF
CDR3nt: TGTGCCAGTCGGTACGAACTATCGTACGGGGAGCTGTTTTTT

v_gene: TRBV7-9
j_gene: TRBJ2-2
d_gene: TRBD1
abundance: few
CDR3aa: CASSPPGQAYTGELFF
CDR3nt: TGTGCCAGCAGCCCCCCCGGACAGGCATACACCGGGGAGCTGTTTTTT

v_gene: TRBV7-9
j_gene: TRBJ1-2
d_gene: NA
abundance: NA
CDR3aa: CASSPTTVPIYGYTF
CDR3nt: TGTGCCAGCAGCCCGACGACAGTACCCATTTATGGCTACACCTTC

v_gene: TRBV7-2
j_gene: TRBJ2-1
d_gene: NA
abundance: many
CDR3aa: CASSPWTASVYNEQFF
CDR3nt: TGTGCCAGCAGCCCGTGGACTGCCTCCGTCTACAATGAGCAGTTCTTC

v_gene: TRBV25-1
j_gene: TRBJ2-2
d_gene: NA
abundance: few
CDR3aa: CASSEYSNTGELFF
CDR3nt: TGTGCCAGCAGTGAATACTCAAACACCGGGGAGCTGTTTTTT

v_gene: TRBV6-2/TRBV6-3
j_gene: TRBJ2-2
d_gene: TRBD1
abundance: NA
CDR3aa: CASSHSRWGQGFTGELFF
CDR3nt: TGTGCCAGCAGTCACTCGAGATGGGGACAGGGATTTACCGGGGAGCTGTTTTTT

v_gene: TRBV10-3
j_gene: TRBJ1-1
d_gene: NA
abundance: NA
CDR3aa: CAISEPTRNTEAFF
CDR3nt: TGTGCCATCAGTGAGCCGACCCGGAACACTGAAGCTTTCTTT

v_gene: TRBV19
j_gene: TRBJ2-1
d_gene: TRBD2
abundance: NA
CDR3aa: CASSLAGTEQFF
CDR3nt: TGTGCCAGTAGTCTAGCGGGGACCGAGCAGTTCTTC

v_gene: TRBV2
j_gene: TRBJ2-7
d_gene: TRBD2
abundance: many
CDR3aa: CASSPRDYTYEQYF
CDR3nt: TGTGCCAGCAGCCCACGGGACTACACCTACGAGCAGTACTTC

v_gene: TRBV4-1
j_gene: TRBJ1-1
d_gene: NA
abundance: NA
CDR3aa: CASSQAPGWTEAFF
CDR3nt: TGCGCCAGCAGCCAAGCCCCAGGGTGGACTGAAGCTTTCTTT

v_gene: TRBV7-6
j_gene: TRBJ2-3
d_gene: TRBD1
abundance: many
CDR3aa: CASSSPGQRTDTQYF
CDR3nt: TGTGCCAGCAGCTCGCCGGGACAGAGGACAGATACGCAGTATTTT

v_gene: TRBV19
j_gene: TRBJ1-1
d_gene: NA
abundance: few
CDR3aa: CASSIDTEAFF
CDR3nt: TGTGCCAGTAGTATAGACACTGAAGCTTTCTTT

v_gene: TRBV5-3
j_gene: TRBJ2-2
d_gene: NA
abundance: few
CDR3aa: CASSSTRELFF
CDR3nt: TGTGCCAGCAGCTCAACCAGGGAGCTGTTTTTT

v_gene: TRBV27
j_gene: TRBJ2-3
d_gene: NA
abundance: many
CDR3aa: CASSLWGLRTDTQYF
CDR3nt: TGTGCCAGCAGTTTATGGGGACTGCGGACAGATACGCAGTATTTT

v_gene: TRBV19
j_gene: TRBJ2-1
d_gene: NA
abundance: NA
CDR3aa: CASRIGVYNEQFF
CDR3nt: TGTGCCAGTAGAATTGGAGTCTACAATGAGCAGTTCTTC

v_gene: TRBV6-2/TRBV6-3
j_gene: TRBJ2-3
d_gene: TRBD2
abundance: NA
CDR3aa: CASRSRTGTSGIFTDTQYF
CDR3nt: TGTGCCAGCAGATCACGGACCGGGACTAGCGGGATCTTCACAGATACGCAGTATTTT

v_gene: TRBV24-1
j_gene: TRBJ2-1
d_gene: TRBD1
abundance: few
CDR3aa: CATSSDRVLYNEQFF
CDR3nt: TGTGCCACCAGTTCCGACAGGGTTTTATACAATGAGCAGTTCTTC

v_gene: TRBV27
j_gene: TRBJ1-1
d_gene: NA
abundance: few
CDR3aa: CASSFGPGEAFF
CDR3nt: TGTGCCAGCAGTTTTGGACCGGGGGAAGCTTTCTTT

v_gene: TRBV6-5
j_gene: TRBJ1-3
d_gene: NA
abundance: few
CDR3aa: CASSYGQSSGNTIYF
CDR3nt: TGTGCCAGCAGTTACGGACAGTCCTCTGGAAACACCATATATTTT

v_gene: TRBV12-5
j_gene: TRBJ2-1
d_gene: NA
abundance: once
CDR3aa: CASGLPLGLNEQFF
CDR3nt: TGTGCTAGTGGTTTGCCCTTGGGACTCAATGAGCAGTTCTTC

v_gene: TRBV27
j_gene: TRBJ2-5
d_gene: NA
abundance: many
CDR3aa: CASSFGKETQYF
CDR3nt: TGTGCCAGCAGTTTCGGCAAAGAGACCCAGTACTTC

v_gene: TRBV7-9
j_gene: TRBJ2-7
d_gene: NA
abundance: many
CDR3aa: CASSLVRGHEQYF
CDR3nt: TGTGCCAGCAGCTTAGTGCGGGGGCACGAGCAGTACTTC

v_gene: TRBV7-2
j_gene: TRBJ2-7
d_gene: NA
abundance: NA
CDR3aa: CASSPPSFPGYEQYF
CDR3nt: TGTGCCAGCAGCCCTCCTTCATTCCCGGGCTACGAGCAGTACTTC